A selection of T cell receptor beta chains follows, all from one sample in a study of metastatic and nonmetastatic thyroid tumors. TCRdb re-called the PCR reads via MiXCR. The sample has about 20,000 clones, roughly 15% seen once. The sequenced sample consisted of tumor tissue. These receptors all come from a female donor with papillary thyroid cancer or a benign thyroid nodule (not recorded which). Some clones in this sample may be carry-over from other donors' samples. Each CDR3 is given with its conserved first and last residue. Fields, in order: V gene, J gene, CDR3 protein.

v_call: TRBV5-1
j_call: TRBJ2-7
cdr3_aa: CASSLAAGGEQYF

v_call: TRBV20-1
j_call: TRBJ2-3
cdr3_aa: CSASGPSGGTQYF

v_call: TRBV30
j_call: TRBJ2-7
cdr3_aa: CAWSSLFPGLAGITYEQYF

v_call: TRBV24-1
j_call: TRBJ2-2
cdr3_aa: CATSQRHGELFF

v_call: TRBV11-2
j_call: TRBJ1-6
cdr3_aa: CASSLEAGAGINSPLHF

v_call: TRBV11-3
j_call: TRBJ2-5
cdr3_aa: CASSPGEAQETQYF

v_call: TRBV20-1
j_call: TRBJ2-1
cdr3_aa: CSAKPGLAGNEQFF

v_call: TRBV15
j_call: TRBJ1-2
cdr3_aa: CATIRDLAPTGGYTF

v_call: TRBV9
j_call: TRBJ2-1
cdr3_aa: CASSVGSSGRPKEQFF

v_call: TRBV20-1
j_call: TRBJ1-3
cdr3_aa: CSAQGQLSGNTIYF

v_call: TRBV12-3/TRBV12-4
j_call: TRBJ2-2
cdr3_aa: CASSPGPSGELFF

v_call: TRBV18
j_call: TRBJ1-3
cdr3_aa: CASSPYGTGTSGNTIYF

v_call: TRBV2
j_call: TRBJ1-4
cdr3_aa: CASSSGTDNEKLFF

v_call: TRBV27
j_call: TRBJ2-2
cdr3_aa: CASSLFEVVAGELFF

v_call: TRBV20-1
j_call: TRBJ2-7
cdr3_aa: CSASSGGGQGYEQYF

v_call: TRBV20-1
j_call: TRBJ1-2
cdr3_aa: CSAISGGYGYTF

v_call: TRBV6-1
j_call: TRBJ2-3
cdr3_aa: CASSSIRDTQYF

v_call: TRBV6-1
j_call: TRBJ1-5
cdr3_aa: CASSSDILDQPQHF

v_call: TRBV5-1
j_call: TRBJ2-7
cdr3_aa: CASSLGGRYEQYF

v_call: TRBV19
j_call: TRBJ2-3
cdr3_aa: CASSTTDTQYF

v_call: TRBV30
j_call: TRBJ2-7
cdr3_aa: CAWTLERSYDQYF

v_call: TRBV5-1
j_call: TRBJ2-5
cdr3_aa: CASSLLGQTIQETQHF

v_call: TRBV7-9
j_call: TRBJ2-1
cdr3_aa: CASSPRGSSYNEQFF

v_call: TRBV11-2
j_call: TRBJ2-2
cdr3_aa: CASSFQGTTGELFF

v_call: TRBV25-1
j_call: TRBJ1-3
cdr3_aa: CASSESCIGNTIYF

v_call: TRBV11-2
j_call: TRBJ2-7
cdr3_aa: CASSLDSARWYF

v_call: TRBV4-1
j_call: TRBJ2-1
cdr3_aa: CASSQIDSDDYNEQFF

v_call: TRBV19
j_call: TRBJ2-1
cdr3_aa: CASSIAPIPPDNEQFF

v_call: TRBV6-2/TRBV6-3
j_call: TRBJ1-2
cdr3_aa: CTSTPYRAARGYTF

v_call: TRBV27
j_call: TRBJ2-5
cdr3_aa: CASRKRTGSAETQYF

v_call: TRBV10-3
j_call: TRBJ2-3
cdr3_aa: CAISGGGSSDTQYF

v_call: TRBV20-1
j_call: TRBJ2-1
cdr3_aa: CSASSEDLHEQFF

v_call: TRBV4-3
j_call: TRBJ1-5
cdr3_aa: CASSQESNQPQHF

v_call: TRBV7-6
j_call: TRBJ2-7
cdr3_aa: CASSPLTGNYEQYF

v_call: TRBV12-3/TRBV12-4
j_call: TRBJ1-4
cdr3_aa: CASSPGTGREKLFF

v_call: TRBV29-1
j_call: TRBJ2-6
cdr3_aa: CSVGGGSGANVLTF

v_call: TRBV28
j_call: TRBJ2-7
cdr3_aa: CASKRDSLTYEQYF

v_call: TRBV3-1
j_call: TRBJ1-1
cdr3_aa: CASSQGHSSTNTEAFF

v_call: TRBV7-2
j_call: TRBJ2-1
cdr3_aa: CASSLGSSGGYNEQFF

v_call: TRBV2
j_call: TRBJ2-5
cdr3_aa: CASARGEETQYF

v_call: TRBV11-2
j_call: TRBJ2-7
cdr3_aa: CASSFPGRAYEQYF

v_call: TRBV11-3
j_call: TRBJ2-5
cdr3_aa: CASSLKPGVRETQYF

v_call: TRBV4-1
j_call: TRBJ1-2
cdr3_aa: CASSPIRPGDYYGYTF